The 28 T cell receptor beta chains given below trace back to one sample, sequenced in a study of CD8 T cells in Susac syndrome. Reverse transcription used roughly 0.45 to 1 ug RNA and random hexamers. One entry per CDR3 protein results from TCRdb running MiXCR on the immunoSEQ multiplex PCR reads. Among more than 80,000 distinct CDR3 sequences listed, approximately 95% were seen once. The sequencing input was CD8+ T cells from PBMCs. The receptor source for this set is a human donor with Susac syndrome.

The chain recombines TRBV20-1 with TRBJ2-2; D is perhaps TRBD2 (5 bases). The germline gives CDR1 DFQATT, CDR2 SNEGSKA (reference sequence). The CDR3 runs to 13 residues. The V end was cut by 6 bases, the J end by 3 bases, with 11 bases between. CDR3 sequence (DNA): TGCAGTGCCGCGGGTCCATACACCGGGGAGCTGTTTTTT. Its translation: CSAAGPYTGELFF.

The chain recombines TRBV9 with TRBJ2-1, with 11 bases matching TRBD2. Germline V lookup: CDR1 SGDLS, CDR2 YYNGEE. The CDR3 spans 15 residues. V trimming: 3 bases; J trimming: 5 bases; junction bases outside the gene matches: 4. In DNA form, the CDR3 reads TGTGCCAGCAGCGGTACTAGCGGGGGCAACAATGAGCAGTTCTTC. Translation gives CASSGTSGGNNEQFF.

The chain employs TRBV2 and TRBJ2-3; tentatively, D is TRBD1 or TRBD2 (7 bases each). The CDR3 is made up of 13 amino acids. V shed 11 bases and J shed 2 bases, with 14 bases lying between them. In germline, CDR1 is SNHLY, CDR2 FYNNEI. CDR3 region: CAGQGGATDTQYF. Here the CDR3 DNA reads TGTGCCGGTCAGGGGGGGGCCACAGATACGCAGTATTTT.

This clonotype has a single count. The genes are TRBV9 and TRBJ2-1, with D possibly being TRBD2 (5 bases). The V gene lost 0 bases and the J gene lost 10 bases, with 5 bases spanning the gap. The CDR3 has 11 amino acids. Germline assignment: CDR1 SGDLS and CDR2 YYNGEE. CDR3 bases: TGTGCCAGCAGCGTAGGGAGGGAGCAGTTCTTC. Amino acid sequence: CASSVGREQFF. Full variable domain (missing parts from reference TRBV9 and TRBJ2-1): DSGVTQTPKHLITATGQRVTLRCSPRSGDLSVYWYQQSLDQGLQFLIQYYNGEERAKGNILERFSAQQFPDLHSELNLSSLELGDSALYFCASSVGREQFFGPGTRLTVL.

This rearrangement joins TRBV13 to TRBJ2-7, with TRBD2 matching 9 bases. CDR1 is PRHDT, CDR2 FYEKMQ, per germline (reference sequence). CDR3 size: 15 residues. Trimming cost V 2 bases and J 2 bases; bases outside gene matches: 4. The CDR3 sequence is CASSLSRGGAYEQYF. In DNA, the CDR3 is TGTGCCAGCAGCTTATCCCGCGGGGGGGCCTACGAGCAGTACTTC.

This rearrangement joins TRBV7-8 to TRBJ2-7; 7 nucleotides line up with TRBD1. The J segment lost 2 bases and the V segment lost 5 bases, leaving 9 bases of the junction unmatched. This CDR3 has 15 amino acids. Germline V lookup: CDR1 SGHVS, CDR2 FQNEAQ. The CDR3 DNA follows: TGTGCCAGCAGCCCCATCGGGACAGTTACCTACGAGCAGTACTTC. It is translated as CASSPIGTVTYEQYF.

The rearrangement links TRBV6-1 to TRBJ2-5, with D perhaps matching TRBD1 (5 bases). Trimming pared 5 bases from V and 1 base from J, leaving 23 bases between. Per germline, CDR1 MNHNS and CDR2 SASEGT. The CDR3 covers 18 residues. The CDR3 DNA reads TGTGCCAGCAGTAGGGCGGAATTCTCGACAGATCCCCAAGAGACCCAGTACTTC. It is translated as CASSRAEFSTDPQETQYF.

J is TRBJ2-6 and V is TRBV12-3 or TRBV12-4; D ambiguous. The CDR3 is 13 amino acids. Deletions cut 3 bases from V and 3 bases from J, with 3 bases between. The CDR3 reads CASSFGGANVLTF. The CDR3 DNA sequence: TGTGCCAGCAGTTTTGGTGGGGCCAACGTCCTGACTTTC.

This chain connects TRBV9 to TRBJ1-1; perhaps TRBD1 as D (5 bases). The CDR3 runs 12 residues. The V end lost 7 bases, the J end lost 5 bases, and 12 bases lay between the germline ends. Germline loops: CDR1 SGDLS, CDR2 YYNGEE. For the CDR3, the DNA is TGTGCCAGCGGAGGGGAGGGAACTGAAGCTTTCTTT. Amino acid sequence: CASGGEGTEAFF.

The gene calls are TRBV7-9 and TRBJ1-2; D gene ambiguous. Germline V lookup: CDR1 SEHNR, CDR2 FQNEAQ (reference sequence). The ends were cut back, 3 bases at V and 7 bases at J, with 3 bases in the middle. This CDR3 is built from 10 residues. As DNA, the CDR3 is TGTGCCAGCAGCTTGGGTGGCTACACCTTC. Translated: CASSLGGYTF.

This clonotype was observed a single time. V usage is TRBV7-8 and J usage is TRBJ1-2; 9 nucleotides match TRBD1. Germline V gene data show CDR1 as SGHVS and CDR2 as FQNEAQ. V shed 5 bases, J shed 8 bases, and the junction held 9 bases outside the gene matches. The CDR3 sequence is 14 residues long. The CDR3 loop is CASSPDRGGRGYTF. The CDR3 coding sequence is TGTGCCAGCAGCCCGGACAGGGGAGGACGGGGCTACACCTTC.

This clonotype was seen only once. J is TRBJ1-1 and V is TRBV6-2 or TRBV6-3; D remains unclear. Germline loops: CDR1 MNHEY, CDR2 SVGEGT. The CDR3 is made up of 13 amino acids. V was pared by 8 bases and J by 5 bases, with 15 bases between. The DNA for the CDR3 is TGTGCCAGCGTCATGGTAGAGTGGACTGAAGCTTTCTTT. It is translated as CASVMVEWTEAFF.

The chain is built from TRBV7-2 and TRBJ2-1; TRBD2 agrees at 8 bases. The length of the CDR3 is 12 residues. The V and J ends lost 11 bases and 4 bases, in that order; junction bases with no gene match: 4. Germline V gene lookup returns CDR1 SGHTA and CDR2 FQGNSA. The CDR3, as DNA: TGTGCCTTACGGGGGGGATACAATGAGCAGTTCTTC. Translated: CALRGGYNEQFF.

The chain has TRBV9 and TRBJ2-1, with TRBD2 matching 8 bases. Looked up from germline, CDR1 is SGDLS and CDR2 is YYNGEE. The CDR3 consists of 13 residues. The junction had 5 bases not matched to a gene; V was cut back by 3 bases and J by 9 bases. The CDR3 sequence is CASSGLAKTEQFF. CDR3 sequence (DNA): TGTGCCAGCAGCGGACTAGCGAAGACTGAGCAGTTCTTC.

This chain joins TRBV6-5 and TRBJ2-5; unclear D gene. In germline, CDR1 is MNHEY, CDR2 SVGAGI. CDR3 length: 16 amino acids. V was cut by 2 bases and J by 0 bases, with 13 bases left in between. Here the CDR3 DNA reads TGTGCCAGCAGTTACGGGCAGCTGGGGAACCAAGAGACCCAGTACTTC. It is translated as CASSYGQLGNQETQYF.

This chain connects TRBV9 to TRBJ2-7, with TRBD1 as a possible D gene (5 bases). The V gene lost 4 bases and the J gene lost 0 bases, with 8 bases spanning the gap. The CDR3 totals 13 residues. Germline V lookup: CDR1 SGDLS, CDR2 YYNGEE. CDR3: CASSLGVSYEQYF. In nucleotides, the CDR3 is TGTGCCAGCAGCTTAGGGGTCTCCTACGAGCAGTACTTC.

The chain's CDR3 is CSAKTLAGALYNEQFF. In DNA form, the CDR3 reads TGCAGTGCTAAGACACTAGCGGGGGCCTTATACAATGAGCAGTTCTTC. The chain links TRBV20-1 to TRBJ2-1; 11 positions match TRBD2. This CDR3 is built from 16 residues. The germline V gene has CDR1 DFQATT and CDR2 SNEGSKA (reference sequence). With 4 bases clipped from V and 4 bases from J, the junction kept 9 bases outside the gene matches.

The chain combines TRBV20-1 with TRBJ1-1, with D possibly matching TRBD1 (5 bases). The V and J ends lost 0 bases and 5 bases respectively, with 19 bases between them. The CDR3 loop spans 16 amino acids. CDR1 DFQATT and CDR2 SNEGSKA come from the germline V gene (reference sequence). The CDR3 protein is CSARDRAGLMTTEAFF. CDR3 DNA sequence: TGCAGTGCTAGAGATAGGGCAGGGTTGATGACGACTGAAGCTTTCTTT.

This sequence joins TRBV14 and TRBJ1-6, with D tentatively TRBD1 (5 bases). V dropped 0 bases and J dropped 7 bases, with 19 bases sitting between them. The V gene's germline CDR1 is SGHDN and CDR2 FVKESK. The length of the CDR3 is 18 residues. CDR3 region: CASSQDRRGAGSNSPLHF. The CDR3, as DNA: TGTGCCAGCAGCCAAGATCGAAGAGGGGCCGGCTCGAATTCACCCCTCCACTTT.

V usage is TRBV9 and J usage is TRBJ1-4; D remains ambiguous. The CDR3 length is 14 residues. V was shortened by 4 bases and J by 8 bases, with 15 bases between the two germline ends. CDR1 and CDR2 from the germline V gene are SGDLS and YYNGEE. CDR3 sequence (DNA): TGTGCCAGCAGCCCAAATACCGCGGGAGAAAAACTGTTTTTT. Translation gives CASSPNTAGEKLFF.

The rearrangement links TRBV9 to TRBJ2-1; D gene ambiguous. The germline V gene has CDR1 SGDLS and CDR2 YYNGEE. The CDR3 loop spans 12 amino acids. Trimming removed 0 bases at V and 10 bases at J, with 8 bases between. As DNA, the CDR3 is TGTGCCAGCAGCGTAGGAGTAGACGAGCAGTTCTTC. The encoded protein is CASSVGVDEQFF.

The V and J genes are TRBV25-1 and TRBJ2-5, with D unresolved. Germline CDR1 and CDR2: MGHDK and SYGVNS. CDR3 length: 13 residues. Trimming shortened V by 2 bases and J by 2 bases, and 6 bases separated the two germline ends. The CDR3 region has the DNA TGTGCCAGCAGTGAAGGCCAGCAAGAGACCCAGTACTTC. Translated: CASSEGQQETQYF.

This rearrangement joins TRBV9 to TRBJ1-2; 9 nucleotides match TRBD1. CDR3 size: 14 residues. Losses at the gene ends were 3 bases for V and 4 bases for J; bases not matched to a gene: 4. Germline V gene sequence: CDR1 SGDLS, CDR2 YYNGEE. The CDR3 coding sequence is TGTGCCAGCAGCGCCGGACAGGGGAGCTATGGCTACACCTTC. As protein: CASSAGQGSYGYTF.

The chain is built from TRBV10-3 and TRBJ2-7; a weak D match, TRBD2 (5 bases). CDR1 is ENHRY and CDR2 is SYGVKD in the germline V gene. The germline V and J ends were trimmed by 7 bases and 3 bases, with 13 bases remaining between them. The CDR3 extends over 13 amino acids. CDR3 sequence (DNA): TGTGCCATCACTGGAGGAATCCGCTACGAGCAGTACTTC. It specifies CAITGGIRYEQYF.

The chain joins TRBV7-9 to TRBJ2-5; D is possibly TRBD2 (5 bases). This CDR3 is 14 amino acids long. Deletions cut 5 bases from V and 0 bases from J, with 10 bases between. The germline V gene has CDR1 SEHNR and CDR2 FQNEAQ (reference sequence). The CDR3 DNA sequence: TGTGCCAGCAGCCCCCCGGGAAACCAAGAGACCCAGTACTTC. This encodes CASSPPGNQETQYF.

V gene TRBV7-6 combines with J gene TRBJ1-2; D uncertain. V lost 3 bases to trimming and J lost 8 bases, with 16 bases between them. The CDR3 sequence is 14 residues long. CDR1 and CDR2 (germline): SGHVS, FNYEAQ. The CDR3 DNA follows: TGTGCCAGCAGCTTCCCACCACAAGACTGGGGCTACACCTTC. Amino acids: CASSFPPQDWGYTF.

This chain connects TRBV9 to TRBJ2-2, with 9 nucleotides matching TRBD1. The V and J ends lost 0 bases and 5 bases, in that order; junction bases with no gene match: 11. The CDR3 is 18 amino acids. Germline values: CDR1 SGDLS, CDR2 YYNGEE. The chain's CDR3 is CASSVDYGGQGPTGELFF. The DNA for the CDR3 is TGTGCCAGCAGCGTAGATTATGGGGGACAGGGCCCAACCGGGGAGCTGTTTTTT.

The V and J genes are TRBV20-1 and TRBJ2-7; D remains ambiguous. Trimming cost V 6 bases and J 1 base, with 7 bases left between them. CDR1 is DFQATT, CDR2 SNEGSKA, per germline (reference sequence). CDR3 length: 11 residues. CDR3 nucleotides: TGCAGTGCCCTTTATTCCTACGAGCAGTACTTC. Translation gives CSALYSYEQYF.